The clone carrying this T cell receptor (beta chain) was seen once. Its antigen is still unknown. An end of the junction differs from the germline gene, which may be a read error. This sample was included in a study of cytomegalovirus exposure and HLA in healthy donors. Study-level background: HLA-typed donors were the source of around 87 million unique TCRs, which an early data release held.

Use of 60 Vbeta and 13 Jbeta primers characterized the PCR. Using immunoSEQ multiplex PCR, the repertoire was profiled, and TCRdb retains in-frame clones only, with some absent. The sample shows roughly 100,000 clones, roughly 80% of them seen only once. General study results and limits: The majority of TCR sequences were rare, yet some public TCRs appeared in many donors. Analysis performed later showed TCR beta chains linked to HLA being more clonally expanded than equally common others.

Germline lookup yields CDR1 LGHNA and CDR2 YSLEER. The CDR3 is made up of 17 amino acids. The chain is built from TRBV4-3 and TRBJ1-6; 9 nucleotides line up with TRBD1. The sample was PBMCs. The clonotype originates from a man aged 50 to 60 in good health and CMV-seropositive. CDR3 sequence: CAGSQDWYDRGGSPLHF. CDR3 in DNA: TGCGCCGGCAGCCAAGACTGGTACGACAGGGGGGGTTCACCCCTCCACTTT.